One sample yielded the 10 T cell receptor beta chains listed below, sequenced in a study of blood T cells in healthy people across ages. A second PCR of 7 to 11 cycles used a sample-barcoded 5' primer and a J-beta primer mix. TCRdb fed the 5' RACE reads into MiXCR, producing one record per CDR3 protein. This sample has 700,000 to 900,000 distinct CDR3 sequences; roughly 53% occur once, and the top ten carry roughly 37%. The sequencing input was blood. The receptors come from a man at least 80 years old in good health.

The rearrangement joins TRBV20-1 to TRBJ1-1; 8 bases fit TRBD1. CDR1 DFQATT and CDR2 SNEGSKA come from the germline V gene (reference sequence). V shed 5 bases, J shed 8 bases, and the junction held 4 bases outside the gene matches. The CDR3 contains 11 residues. CDR3 in DNA: TGCAGTGCTCGAAGGACAGGGGAAGCTTTCTTT. Amino acid sequence: CSARRTGEAFF.

This chain links TRBV7-9 with TRBJ2-7; 10 positions match TRBD1. Germline V gene data show CDR1 as SEHNR and CDR2 as FQNEAQ (reference sequence). The CDR3 loop spans 16 amino acids. The J segment lost 2 bases and the V segment lost 9 bases, leaving 13 bases of the junction unmatched. In DNA, the CDR3 is TGTGCCAGTAGCCGTTCGTGGGACAGGGGCCCCTACGAGCAGTACTTC. This sequence encodes CASSRSWDRGPYEQYF.

CDR3: CASSFRTSGREYEQYF. CDR3 DNA: TGTGCCAGCAGCTTTAGGACTAGCGGGAGGGAATACGAGCAGTACTTC. V gene TRBV5-6 combines with J gene TRBJ2-7; 15 nucleotides match TRBD2. With V trimmed by 2 bases and J by 4 bases, 4 bases remained unmatched. The CDR3 is 16 residues long. Germline lookup yields CDR1 SGHDT and CDR2 YYEEEE.

The V gene is TRBV7-3, the J gene TRBJ2-4; D is uncertain. The J call may not be correct, given that the DNA end is closer to TRBJ2-7. Germline V gene data show CDR1 as SGHTA and CDR2 as FQGTGA. This CDR3 has 12 amino acids. In DNA, the CDR3 is TGTGCCAGCAGCTTCCGGAGCAACGAGCAGTACTTC. It encodes CASSFRSNEQYF.

The chain is built from TRBV28 and TRBJ1-5, with D maybe TRBD1 (6 bases). Between the trimmed V and J ends, which lost 6 bases and 2 bases, there was a span of 14 bases. Germline V CDR1 and CDR2: MDHEN, SYDVKM. CDR3 length: 15 residues. CDR3 sequence (DNA): TGTGCCAGCAGCCGAGGGGGACTCGGCAATCAGCCCCAGCATTTT. Translated: CASSRGGLGNQPQHF.

This clonotype has only a few counts. The rearrangement joins TRBV9 to TRBJ2-1; D not resolved. Near its end, the DNA agrees better with TRBJ2-7, so the J call may be wrong. In germline, CDR1 is SGDLS, CDR2 YYNGEE. This CDR3 is 12 amino acids long. CDR3: CASSALGNEQYF. The CDR3, as DNA: TGTGCCAGCAGCGCTCTTGGCAATGAGCAGTACTTC.

This clonotype was seen only a few times. This rearrangement joins TRBV7-6 to TRBJ2-3; 10 bases align to TRBD1. Germline V gene data show CDR1 as SGHVS and CDR2 as FNYEAQ. This CDR3 contains 14 residues. J gave up 14 bases and V 4 bases, and 12 bases lay outside the gene matches. CDR3 DNA sequence: TGTGCCAGCAGCTCGACAGGGGGCGCGGGATACGCGTATTTT. Translating gives CASSSTGGAGYAYF.

This clonotype was recorded a few times. The V gene is TRBV14, the J gene TRBJ1-5; D call uncertain. The CDR3 runs to 14 residues. Per the germline V gene, CDR1 is SGHDN and CDR2 is FVKESK. Trimming took 0 bases from V and 6 from J, leaving 9 bases between them. The chain's CDR3 is CASSQDSGGQPQHF. CDR3 in DNA: TGTGCCAGCAGCCAAGACTCAGGTGGTCAGCCCCAGCATTTT.

This rearrangement joins TRBV27 to TRBJ2-6; weak D call: TRBD1 (5 bases). The germline V gene has CDR1 MNHEY and CDR2 SMNVEV (reference sequence). The CDR3 contains 16 residues. V was shortened by 4 bases and J by 0 bases, with 10 bases between the two germline ends. CDR3 residues: CASSSFTGSGANVLTF. The CDR3 bases are TGTGCCAGCAGTTCGTTTACAGGCTCTGGGGCCAACGTCCTGACTTTC.

The gene calls are TRBV6-1 and TRBJ1-2; D is perhaps TRBD1 (5 bases). The CDR3 runs 12 residues. Looked up from germline, CDR1 is MNHNS and CDR2 is SASEGT. Trimming cost V 8 bases and J 4 bases, with 11 bases left between them. The CDR3 loop reads CASEAGTYGYTF. DNA for the CDR3: TGTGCCAGCGAGGCAGGGACCTATGGCTACACCTTC.